One and the same sample provided the 26 T cell receptor beta chains below, sequenced in a study of T cells in localized non-small cell lung cancer. Repertoires were generated with immunoSEQ multiplex PCR, while TCRdb's copy carries only in-frame clones and drops some. The data show a few thousand clones, approximately 25% seen once. Sample: normal lung tissue next to the tumor, taken before any cancer treatment. These receptors all stem from a male donor older than 55 with stage I lung adenocarcinoma.

This clone has just a few counts. The rearrangement links TRBV9 to TRBJ1-5; D gene unclear. The CDR3 extends over 12 amino acids. Germline lookup yields CDR1 SGDLS and CDR2 YYNGEE. The V end was cut by 5 bases, the J end by 4 bases, with 7 bases between. CDR3 sequence reads: CASSGLNQPQHF. The CDR3 DNA reads TGTGCCAGCAGTGGGCTAAATCAGCCCCAGCATTTT. The full variable domain, its missing parts supplied by reference TRBV9 and TRBJ1-5, is DSGVTQTPKHLITATGQRVTLRCSPRSGDLSVYWYQQSLDQGLQFLIQYYNGEERAKGNILERFSAQQFPDLHSELNLSSLELGDSALYFCASSGLNQPQHFGDGTRLSIL.

This rearrangement joins TRBV23-1 to TRBJ2-1; no clear D gene. TRBV23-1 is treated as an ORF (open reading frame) with a function not yet certain. This CDR3 region has 14 residues. The V gene lost 2 bases and the J gene lost 0 bases, with 5 bases spanning the gap. The CDR3 DNA reads TGCGCCAGCAGTCAAAAGGACTCCTACAATGAGCAGTTCTTC. This translates into CASSQKDSYNEQFF.

This clone was observed many times. The chain uses TRBV11-3 and TRBJ1-2, with D hard to call. Germline CDR1 SGHNT, CDR2 YENEEA. Trimming took 5 bases from V and 3 from J, leaving 16 bases between them. There are 15 residues in the CDR3. The CDR3 is CASSATRIRDYGYTF. The CDR3 nucleotides read TGTGCCAGCAGCGCGACAAGGATACGGGACTATGGCTACACCTTC.

The chain carries TRBV9 and TRBJ2-7; TRBD1 agrees at 10 bases. The germline V gene has CDR1 SGDLS and CDR2 YYNGEE. The CDR3 is 13 residues long. Germline trimming cut 3 bases from V and 4 bases from J; bases unmatched to any gene: 1. The CDR3 sequence is CASSGTGGYEQYF. The CDR3 nucleotides are TGTGCCAGCAGCGGGACAGGGGGATACGAGCAGTACTTC.

By its share, this clone is medium-sized. J is TRBJ2-1 and V is TRBV11-3, with a tentative D call TRBD1 (6 bases). Germline lookup yields CDR1 SGHNT and CDR2 YENEEA. This CDR3 comprises 16 residues. V lost 5 bases to trimming and J lost 7 bases, with 21 bases between them. The CDR3 DNA reads as TGTGCCAGCAGCCAAGCCCTGGGGGCGAGGTGGAATGAGCAGTTCTTC. Encoded protein: CASSQALGARWNEQFF.

The chain carries TRBV11-3 and TRBJ2-7, with 10 positions matching TRBD2. V was clipped by 2 bases and J by 3 bases; unmatched bases: 1. The CDR3 is 14 amino acids. Germline V gene lookup returns CDR1 SGHNT and CDR2 YENEEA. The DNA for the CDR3 is TGTGCCAGCAGCTTACTAGCGGGAGTCTACGAGCAGTACTTC. Its protein product is CASSLLAGVYEQYF.

This clone was recorded a few times. Here the CDR3 reads CASITAGALNTEAFF. The CDR3 DNA reads as TGTGCCAGCATTACCGCAGGGGCCCTGAACACTGAAGCTTTCTTT. This sequence joins TRBV6-8 and TRBJ1-1; weak D call: TRBD1 (6 bases). Germline V gives CDR1 MNHGY, CDR2 SAAAGT. V gave up 7 bases and J gave up 0 bases, with 15 bases separating them. This CDR3 region has 15 residues.

By sample fraction, this clone is medium-sized. The chain uses TRBV29-1 and TRBJ1-1; D is uncertain. This CDR3 comprises 13 residues. In germline, CDR1 is SQVTM, CDR2 ANQGSEA. The V and J ends lost 7 bases and 4 bases respectively, with 16 bases between them. The DNA for the CDR3 is TGCAGCGCGAGGGTCCCGCTTGCCACTGAAGCTTTCTTT. This encodes CSARVPLATEAFF.

This clone is categorized as medium-sized. The genes are TRBV9 and TRBJ2-2, with D hard to call. This CDR3 has 15 amino acids. V lost 5 bases and J lost 2, with 13 bases in between. CDR1 is SGDLS and CDR2 is YYNGEE in the germline V gene. The CDR3 spells CASSGMTLNTGELFF. CDR3 nucleotides: TGTGCCAGCAGTGGGATGACATTAAACACCGGGGAGCTGTTTTTT.

This clone came up a few times. The chain is built from TRBV6-8 and TRBJ1-2; a possible D gene is TRBD1 (6 bases). Trimming took 0 bases from V and 0 from J, leaving 8 bases between them. In germline, CDR1 is MNHGY, CDR2 SAAAGT. The CDR3 runs 15 residues. CDR3 nucleotides: TGTGCCAGCAGTTACTCCCCAGGGGCTAACTATGGCTACACCTTC. It codes for CASSYSPGANYGYTF.

This clone was observed a handful of times. The rearrangement links TRBV11-3 to TRBJ2-6; tentative D call: TRBD2 (5 bases). Germline assignment: CDR1 SGHNT and CDR2 YENEEA. The CDR3 has 17 amino acids. Trimming shortened V by 5 bases and J by 0 bases, and 14 bases separated the two germline ends. CDR3 residues: CASSTRSRGSGANVLTF. CDR3 in DNA: TGTGCCAGCAGCACCCGGAGCCGGGGCTCTGGGGCCAACGTCCTGACTTTC.

V usage is TRBV18 and J usage is TRBJ1-5; D unresolved. This CDR3 has 14 residues. Between the trimmed V and J ends, which lost 3 bases and 1 base, there was a span of 7 bases. CDR1 and CDR2 from the germline V gene are KGHSH and LQKENI. The CDR3 nucleotides are TGTGCCAGCTCACCGGACGGAAGCAATCAGCCCCAGCATTTT. Translated, it gives CASSPDGSNQPQHF.

V and J are TRBV6-8 and TRBJ1-1; TRBD1 matches at 9 bases. From germline, CDR1 is MNHGY and CDR2 SAAAGT. This CDR3 has 15 amino acids. The V segment lost 0 bases and the J segment 3 bases; nucleotides outside the gene matches: 2. The CDR3 here is CASSYSQGAHTEAFF. CDR3 nucleotide sequence: TGTGCCAGCAGTTACTCACAGGGGGCGCACACTGAAGCTTTCTTT.

The genes are TRBV7-4 and TRBJ2-2; D is ambiguous. Germline V gene lookup returns CDR1 SGHVT and CDR2 SQSDAQ. Trimming left V 5 bases short and J 2 bases short, with 9 bases between. The length of the CDR3 is 14 residues. The CDR3 is CASSVNINTGELFF. CDR3 coding DNA: TGTGCCAGCAGCGTAAACATCAACACCGGGGAGCTGTTTTTT.

This sequence joins TRBV12-5 and TRBJ2-3; TRBD2 is a possible D gene (5 bases). Germline V gene data show CDR1 as LGHNT and CDR2 as FRNRAP. CDR3 length equals 15 residues. Trimming removed 1 base at V and 5 bases at J, with 13 bases between. DNA of the CDR3: TGTGCTAGTGGTTTGGACCGGGGTTTAGGAGATACGCAGTATTTT. The encoded protein is CASGLDRGLGDTQYF.

This clone is medium-sized by share. This chain joins TRBV9 and TRBJ2-5, with TRBD2 matching 9 bases. The V gene end was trimmed by 0 bases and the J gene end by 4 bases; junction bases not matched to a gene: 4. This CDR3 is 15 amino acids long. Germline CDR1 reads SGDLS; CDR2 reads YYNGEE. The CDR3 sequence is CASSVDSGRGETQYF. CDR3 nucleotide sequence: TGTGCCAGCAGCGTAGATAGCGGGAGAGGAGAGACCCAGTACTTC.

The chain employs TRBV28 and TRBJ1-2; a possible D gene is TRBD1 (5 bases). Looked up from germline, CDR1 is MDHEN and CDR2 is SYDVKM. Deletions cut 0 bases from V and 3 bases from J, with 5 bases between. The CDR3 is made up of 13 amino acids. The CDR3: CASSLWGDYGYTF. CDR3 in DNA: TGTGCCAGCAGTTTATGGGGGGACTATGGCTACACCTTC.

The V and J genes are TRBV18 and TRBJ2-2; D is unresolved. Germline lookup yields CDR1 KGHSH and CDR2 LQKENI. This CDR3 contains 13 residues. Trimming took 5 bases from V and 0 from J, leaving 4 bases between them. In nucleotides, the CDR3 is TGTGCCAGCTCATCCTCGAACACCGGGGAGCTGTTTTTT. This encodes CASSSSNTGELFF.

By proportion, this clone is hyperexpanded. The V gene is TRBV30, the J gene TRBJ1-1; D is possibly TRBD1 (5 bases). The CDR3 is made up of 12 amino acids. Germline loops: CDR1 GTSNPN, CDR2 SVGIG (reference sequence). Trimming removed 2 bases at V and 6 bases at J, with 10 bases between. CDR3 in DNA: TGTGCCTGGAGTTCTAAAGGGGCTGAAGCTTTCTTT. It encodes CAWSSKGAEAFF.

V usage is TRBV6-8 and J usage is TRBJ2-7; 9 bases agree with TRBD2. The CDR3 has 14 residues. The V and J ends lost 2 bases and 6 bases, in that order; junction bases with no gene match: 5. Germline V gene data show CDR1 as MNHGY and CDR2 as SAAAGT. The chain's CDR3 is CASSYEAGGTEQYF. The CDR3, as DNA: TGTGCCAGCAGTTACGAAGCGGGAGGAACCGAGCAGTACTTC.

V is TRBV2 and J is TRBJ2-3; D assignment may be TRBD1 or TRBD2 (5 bases each). The CDR3 runs 16 residues. Germline V CDR1 and CDR2: SNHLY, FYNNEI. V lost 8 bases and J 0 bases, leaving 18 bases between the germline ends. The DNA for the CDR3 is TGTGCCAGCCAACTAGGGGTAAACCCTAGCACAGATACGCAGTATTTT. As protein: CASQLGVNPSTDTQYF.

Within the sample, this clone is medium-sized. The CDR3 reads CASSRDRGSNQPQHF. CDR3 DNA sequence: TGCGCCAGCAGTCGAGACAGGGGTAGCAATCAGCCCCAGCATTTT. The chain links TRBV23-1 to TRBJ1-5, with 8 positions matching TRBD1. TRBV23-1 is classed as an ORF, of uncertain function. V gave up 4 bases and J gave up 0 bases; unmatched junction bases: 2. The CDR3 runs 15 residues.

This chain links TRBV12-5 with TRBJ1-1; no definite D call. This CDR3 has 13 residues. Per germline, CDR1 LGHNT and CDR2 FRNRAP. Trimming removed 5 bases from V and 8 bases from J, with 15 bases in between. The CDR3 here is CASGPDGTQEAFF. CDR3 in DNA: TGTGCTAGTGGTCCCGATGGAACACAAGAAGCTTTCTTT.

The CDR3 reads CASNRQAQDEKLFF. CDR3 bases: TGTGCCAGTAATAGACAAGCCCAGGATGAAAAACTGTTTTTT. This chain connects TRBV19 to TRBJ1-4; D call uncertain. Germline V lookup: CDR1 LNHDA, CDR2 SQIVND (reference sequence). The CDR3 is 14 residues long. V was clipped by 7 bases and J by 6 bases, with 15 bases between them.

The J gene is TRBJ2-3, the V gene TRBV11-3; D is unclear. V lost 3 bases and J 4 bases, leaving 14 bases between the germline ends. The germline V gene encodes CDR1 SGHNT and CDR2 YENEEA. CDR3 length: 15 residues. The CDR3 here is CASSLKGIQPDTQYF. The CDR3 region has the DNA TGTGCCAGCAGCTTGAAGGGAATCCAACCAGATACGCAGTATTTT.

The rearrangement uses TRBV11-3 and TRBJ1-3, with unresolved D. The CDR3 sequence is 15 residues long. CDR1 SGHNT and CDR2 YENEEA come from the germline V gene. V dropped 6 bases and J dropped 0 bases, with 12 bases sitting between them. The CDR3 DNA follows: TGTGCCAGCAGTCTTTACAGCTCCTCTGGAAACACCATATATTTT. Translated: CASSLYSSSGNTIYF.